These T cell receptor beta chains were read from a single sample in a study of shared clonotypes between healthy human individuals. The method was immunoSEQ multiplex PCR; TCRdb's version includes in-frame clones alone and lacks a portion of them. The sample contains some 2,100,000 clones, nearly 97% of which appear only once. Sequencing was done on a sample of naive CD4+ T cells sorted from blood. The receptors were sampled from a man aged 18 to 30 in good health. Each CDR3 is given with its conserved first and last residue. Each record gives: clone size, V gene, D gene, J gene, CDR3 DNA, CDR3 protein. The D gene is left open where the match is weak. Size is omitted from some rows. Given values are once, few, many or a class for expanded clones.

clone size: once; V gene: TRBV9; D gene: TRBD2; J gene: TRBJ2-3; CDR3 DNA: TGTGCCAGCAGTGTTGGACTAGCGGGAGGAAGCAGCACAGATACGCAGTATTTT; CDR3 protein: CASSVGLAGGSSTDTQYF
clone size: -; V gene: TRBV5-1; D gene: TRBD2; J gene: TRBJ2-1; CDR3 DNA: TGCGCCAGCAGCTTGGCCAGGGGCCAACTAGCGGGGAGATACAATGAGCAGTTCTTC; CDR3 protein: CASSLARGQLAGRYNEQFF
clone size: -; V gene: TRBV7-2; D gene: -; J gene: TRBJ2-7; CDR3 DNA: TGTGCCAGCAGCGGAGCCTACGAGCAGTACTTC; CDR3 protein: CASSGAYEQYF
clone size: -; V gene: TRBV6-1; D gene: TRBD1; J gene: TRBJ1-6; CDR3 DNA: TGTGCCAGCAACACCGACAGGGATTATAATTCACCCCTCCACTTT; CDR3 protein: CASNTDRDYNSPLHF
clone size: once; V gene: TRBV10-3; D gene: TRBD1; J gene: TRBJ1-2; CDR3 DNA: TGTGCCATCAGTGTAGGGGACAGAGTCTATGGCTACACCTTC; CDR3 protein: CAISVGDRVYGYTF
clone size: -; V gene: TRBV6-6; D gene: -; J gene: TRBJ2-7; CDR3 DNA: TGTGCCAGCAGTTATGTACGCGGTCGAGAGCAGTACTTC; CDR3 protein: CASSYVRGREQYF
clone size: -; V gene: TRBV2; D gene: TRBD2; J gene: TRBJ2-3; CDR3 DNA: TGTGCCACTAAGTTGGTAGCGGGAGGCGCAGATACGCAGTATTTT; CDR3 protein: CATKLVAGGADTQYF
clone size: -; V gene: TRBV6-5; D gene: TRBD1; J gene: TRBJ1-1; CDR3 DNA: TGTGCCAGCAGGCAAACAGGGGTTGGCACTGAAGCTTTCTTT; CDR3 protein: CASRQTGVGTEAFF
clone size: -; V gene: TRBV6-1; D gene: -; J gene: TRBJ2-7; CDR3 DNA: TGTGCCAGCAGGAGGGGCCGGGACATCTCCTACGAGCAGTACTTC; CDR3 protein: CASRRGRDISYEQYF
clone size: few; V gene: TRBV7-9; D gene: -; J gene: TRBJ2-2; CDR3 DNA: TGTGCCAGCAGCTTATCTCGATCGGGAGATAAGGCCGGGGAGCTGTTTTTT; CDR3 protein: CASSLSRSGDKAGELFF
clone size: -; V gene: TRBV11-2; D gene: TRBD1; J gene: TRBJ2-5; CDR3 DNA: TGTGCCAGCACCCCCACCGGGCGACAGGGTTCTAGAGAGACCCAGTACTTC; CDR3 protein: CASTPTGRQGSRETQYF
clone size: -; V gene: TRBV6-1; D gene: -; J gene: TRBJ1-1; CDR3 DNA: TGTGCCAGCGGAGTGAAGGTTAACACTGAAGCTTTCTTT; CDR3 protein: CASGVKVNTEAFF
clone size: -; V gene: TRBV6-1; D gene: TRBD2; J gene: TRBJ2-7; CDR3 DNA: TGTGCCAGCAGTGTACTAGCGGGGATTACCGAGCAGTACTTC; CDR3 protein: CASSVLAGITEQYF
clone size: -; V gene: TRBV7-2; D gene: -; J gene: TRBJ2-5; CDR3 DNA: TGTGCCAGCAGCTTATTGGGCAGGGCAGAGACCCAGTACTTC; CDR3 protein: CASSLLGRAETQYF
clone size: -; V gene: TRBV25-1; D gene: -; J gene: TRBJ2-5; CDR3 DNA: TGTGCCAGCAGTGAATGGTTGAGAGAGACCCAGTACTTC; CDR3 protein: CASSEWLRETQYF
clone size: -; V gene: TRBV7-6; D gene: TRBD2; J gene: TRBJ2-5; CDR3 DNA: TGTGCCAGCAGCCCGGGACTAGCGGACCAAGAGACCCAGTACTTC; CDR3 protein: CASSPGLADQETQYF
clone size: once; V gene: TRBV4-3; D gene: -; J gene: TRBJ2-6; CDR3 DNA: TGCGCCAGCAGCCAAGATCCTGAGGGAATAGCCTCTGGGGCCAACGTCCTGACTTTC; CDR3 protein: CASSQDPEGIASGANVLTF
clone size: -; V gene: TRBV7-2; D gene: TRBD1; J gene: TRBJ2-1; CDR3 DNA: TGTGCCAGCAGCCCACCCAAGACAGGGGTTCTTTCGTACAATGAGCAGTTCTTC; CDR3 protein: CASSPPKTGVLSYNEQFF
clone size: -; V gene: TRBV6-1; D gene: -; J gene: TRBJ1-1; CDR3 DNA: TGTGCCAGCAGTGACCAGGGGAACACTGAAGCTTTCTTT; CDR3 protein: CASSDQGNTEAFF
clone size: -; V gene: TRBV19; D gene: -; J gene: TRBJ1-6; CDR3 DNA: TGTGCCAGTAGTATAGCAGCTGAACAGGTCCCCTCACCCCTCCACTTT; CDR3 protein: CASSIAAEQVPSPLHF
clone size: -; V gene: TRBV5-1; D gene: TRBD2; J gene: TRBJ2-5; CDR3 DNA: TGCGCCAGCAGCTTGGGACCTGGGACTAGCGGGAAGCGAGTAGAGACCCAGTACTTC; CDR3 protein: CASSLGPGTSGKRVETQYF
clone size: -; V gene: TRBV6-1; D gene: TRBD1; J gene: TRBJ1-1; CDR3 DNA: TGTGCCAGCAGGGACAGGGGGAGAGGAACTGAAGCTTTCTTT; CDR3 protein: CASRDRGRGTEAFF
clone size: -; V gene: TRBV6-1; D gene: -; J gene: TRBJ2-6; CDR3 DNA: TGTGCCAGCAGTGCCGGACGCCTCTCTGGGGCCAACGTCCTGACTTTC; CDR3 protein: CASSAGRLSGANVLTF
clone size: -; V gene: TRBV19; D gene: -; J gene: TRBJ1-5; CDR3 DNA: TGTGCCAGTAGTATCTCGGGGGCGGGCAATCAGCCCCAGCATTTT; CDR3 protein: CASSISGAGNQPQHF
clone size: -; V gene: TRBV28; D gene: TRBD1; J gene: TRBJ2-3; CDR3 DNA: TGTGCCAGCAGTTCGACCGGGACAGGCCCACATGGGGATACGCAGTATTTT; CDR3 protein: CASSSTGTGPHGDTQYF
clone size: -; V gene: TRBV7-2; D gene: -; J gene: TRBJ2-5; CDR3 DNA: TGTGCCAGCAGCCCGCGGACTGGGGAGACCCAGTACTTC; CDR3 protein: CASSPRTGETQYF
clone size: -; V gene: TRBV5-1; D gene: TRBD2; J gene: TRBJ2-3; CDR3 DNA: TGCGCCAGCGGGTTGGGGAGCGGGGGAGATACGCAGTATTTT; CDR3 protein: CASGLGSGGDTQYF
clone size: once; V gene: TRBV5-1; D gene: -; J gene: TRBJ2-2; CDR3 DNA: TGCGCCAGCAGCTTTGGGGGCGCCGTCAACACCGGGGAGCTGTTTTTT; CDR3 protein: CASSFGGAVNTGELFF
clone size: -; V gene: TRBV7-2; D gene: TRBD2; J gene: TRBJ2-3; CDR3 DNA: TGTGCCAGCAGCTCCACAACTAGCGGGAGTGATACGCAGTATTTT; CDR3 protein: CASSSTTSGSDTQYF
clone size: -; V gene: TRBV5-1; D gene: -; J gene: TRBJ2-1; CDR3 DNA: TGCGCCAGCAGCGCGACAGTCCCCGACTACAATGAGCAGTTCTTC; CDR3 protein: CASSATVPDYNEQFF
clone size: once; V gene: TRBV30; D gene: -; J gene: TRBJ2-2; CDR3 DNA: TGTGCCTGGACTGGCTCAAACACCGGGGAGCTGTTTTTT; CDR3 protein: CAWTGSNTGELFF
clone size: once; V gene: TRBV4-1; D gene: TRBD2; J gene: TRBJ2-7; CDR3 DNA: TGCGCCAGCAGCCAAGTAGCGGGAGTGATCTACGAGCAGTACTTC; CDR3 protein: CASSQVAGVIYEQYF
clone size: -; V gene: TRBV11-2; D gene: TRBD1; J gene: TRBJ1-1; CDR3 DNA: TGTGCCAGCAGCTTTTCCACAGGGGGTTTTGGAGCTTTCTTT; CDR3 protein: CASSFSTGGFGAFF
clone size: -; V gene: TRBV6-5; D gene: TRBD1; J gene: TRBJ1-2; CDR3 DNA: TGTGCCAGCAGTCGTTGGGGACAGGAAGTCAATGGCTACACCTTC; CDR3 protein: CASSRWGQEVNGYTF
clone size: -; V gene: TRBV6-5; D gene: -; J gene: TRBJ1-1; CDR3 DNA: TGTGCCAGCAGTTACTCGAAAAGGGGGATGAACACTGAAGCTTTCTTT; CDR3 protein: CASSYSKRGMNTEAFF
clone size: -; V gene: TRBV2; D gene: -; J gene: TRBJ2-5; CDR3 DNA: TGTGCCTTAAACCGGGGCAGGCAAGAGACCCAGTACTTC; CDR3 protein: CALNRGRQETQYF
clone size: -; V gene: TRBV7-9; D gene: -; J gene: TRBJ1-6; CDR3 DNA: TGTGCCAGCAGCTTAGAAACAGCAAATTCACCCCTCCACTTT; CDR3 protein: CASSLETANSPLHF
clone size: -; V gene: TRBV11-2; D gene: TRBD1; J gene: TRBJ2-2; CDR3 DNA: TGTGCCAGCAGTGCGGACAGGGGGTTGACCGGGGAGCTGTTTTTT; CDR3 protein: CASSADRGLTGELFF
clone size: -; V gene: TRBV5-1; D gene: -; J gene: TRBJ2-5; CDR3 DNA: TGCGCCAGCAGCTTGGGGTACAGGGCGCAAGAGACCCAGTACTTC; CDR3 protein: CASSLGYRAQETQYF
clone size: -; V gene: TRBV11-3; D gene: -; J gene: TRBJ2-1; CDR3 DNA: TGTGCCAGCAGCTTAACCGGACAGCGGCATGAGCAGTTCTTC; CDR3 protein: CASSLTGQRHEQFF
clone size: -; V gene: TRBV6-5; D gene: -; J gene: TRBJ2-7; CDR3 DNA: TGTGCCAGCAGTCCCGGAGCCGCTTCGGGCTACGAGCAGTACTTC; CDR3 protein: CASSPGAASGYEQYF
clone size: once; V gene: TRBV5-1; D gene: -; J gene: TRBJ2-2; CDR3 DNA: TGCGCCAGCAGCCCCGGTATGGCGGAGCGCACCGGGGAGCTGTTTTTT; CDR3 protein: CASSPGMAERTGELFF
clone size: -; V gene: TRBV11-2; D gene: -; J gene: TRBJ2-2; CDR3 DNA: TGTGCCAGCAGCTTGGGCCCGGGGGAGCTGTTTTTT; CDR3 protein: CASSLGPGELFF
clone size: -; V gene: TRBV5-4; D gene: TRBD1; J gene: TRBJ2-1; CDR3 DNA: TGTGCCAGCCGACCGGGACAGGGGTACAATGAGCAGTTCTTC; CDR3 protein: CASRPGQGYNEQFF
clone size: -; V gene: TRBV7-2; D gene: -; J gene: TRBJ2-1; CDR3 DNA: TGTGCCAGCAGCTTGGGGATGCGGTCCTACAATGAGCAGTTCTTC; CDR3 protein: CASSLGMRSYNEQFF
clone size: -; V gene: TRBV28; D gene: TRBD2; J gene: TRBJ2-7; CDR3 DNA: TGTGCCAGCGAGCGGGGGGTCTCCTACGAGCAGTACTTC; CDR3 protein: CASERGVSYEQYF
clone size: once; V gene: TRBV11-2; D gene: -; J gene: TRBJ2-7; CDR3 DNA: TGTGCCAGCAGCTTAGTATCTTCCCCTACCTACGAGCAGTACTTC; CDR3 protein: CASSLVSSPTYEQYF
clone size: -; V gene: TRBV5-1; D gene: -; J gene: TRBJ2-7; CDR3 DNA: TGCGCCAGCAGCGTCGCGGTGGCGGGACTCTACTACGAGCAGTACTTC; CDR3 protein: CASSVAVAGLYYEQYF
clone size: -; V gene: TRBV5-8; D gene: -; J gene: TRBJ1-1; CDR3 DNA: TGTGCCAGCAGCGGCGGACGCATCTATAACACTGAAGCTTTCTTT; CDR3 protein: CASSGGRIYNTEAFF
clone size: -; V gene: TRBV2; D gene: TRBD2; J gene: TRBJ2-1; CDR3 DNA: TGTGCCAGCAGCCCAAAGGGACTACTTCTGATGGGTGAGCAGTTCTTC; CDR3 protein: CASSPKGLLLMGEQFF
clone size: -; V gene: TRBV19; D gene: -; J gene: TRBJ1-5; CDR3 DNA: TGTGCCAGTAGCGAGGGATTCTCGCCCCAGCATTTT; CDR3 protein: CASSEGFSPQHF
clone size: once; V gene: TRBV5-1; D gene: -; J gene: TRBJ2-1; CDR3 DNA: TGCGCCAGCAGCTCGGGAGCGCGTTCCTACAATGAGCAGTTCTTC; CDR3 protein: CASSSGARSYNEQFF
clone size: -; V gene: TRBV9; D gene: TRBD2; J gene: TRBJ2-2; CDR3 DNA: TGTGCCAGCAGCGTATACGGGACTAGCGTGGTCGGGGAGCTGTTTTTT; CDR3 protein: CASSVYGTSVVGELFF
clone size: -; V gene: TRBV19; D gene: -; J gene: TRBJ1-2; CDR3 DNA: TGTGCCAGTACCCCAACCGGGACGGGAGCCGGCTACACCTTC; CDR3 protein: CASTPTGTGAGYTF
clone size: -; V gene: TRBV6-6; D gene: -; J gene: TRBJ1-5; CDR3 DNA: TGTGCCAGCAGACAGGGAACGGGGAGGCCCCAGCATTTT; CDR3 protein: CASRQGTGRPQHF